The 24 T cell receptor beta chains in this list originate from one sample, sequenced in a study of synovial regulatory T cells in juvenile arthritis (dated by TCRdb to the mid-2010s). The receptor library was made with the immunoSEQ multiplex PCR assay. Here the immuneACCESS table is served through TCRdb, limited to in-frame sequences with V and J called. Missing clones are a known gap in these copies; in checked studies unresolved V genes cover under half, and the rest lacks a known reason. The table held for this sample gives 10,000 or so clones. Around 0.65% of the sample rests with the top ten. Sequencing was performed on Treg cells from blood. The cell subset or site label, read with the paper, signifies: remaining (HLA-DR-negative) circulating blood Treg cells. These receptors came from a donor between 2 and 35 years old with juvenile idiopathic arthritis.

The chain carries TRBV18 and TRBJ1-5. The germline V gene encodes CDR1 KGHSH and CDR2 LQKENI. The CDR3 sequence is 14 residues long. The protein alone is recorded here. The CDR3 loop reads CASSPPGGEWVQHF.

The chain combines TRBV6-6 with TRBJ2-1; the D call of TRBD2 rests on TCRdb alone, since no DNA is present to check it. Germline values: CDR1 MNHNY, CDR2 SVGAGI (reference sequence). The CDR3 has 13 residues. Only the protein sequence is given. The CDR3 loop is CASKGGDYNEQFF.

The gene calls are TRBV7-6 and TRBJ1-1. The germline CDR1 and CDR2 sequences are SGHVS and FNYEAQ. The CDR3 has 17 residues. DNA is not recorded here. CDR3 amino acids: CASSLGMVGTANTEAFF.

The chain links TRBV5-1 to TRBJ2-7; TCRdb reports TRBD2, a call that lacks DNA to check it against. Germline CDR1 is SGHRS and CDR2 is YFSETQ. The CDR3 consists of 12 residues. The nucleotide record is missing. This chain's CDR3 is CASSRGAYEQYF.

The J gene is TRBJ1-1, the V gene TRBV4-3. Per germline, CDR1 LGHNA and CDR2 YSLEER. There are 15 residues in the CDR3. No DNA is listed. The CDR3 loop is CASSQDLPGGPEAFF.

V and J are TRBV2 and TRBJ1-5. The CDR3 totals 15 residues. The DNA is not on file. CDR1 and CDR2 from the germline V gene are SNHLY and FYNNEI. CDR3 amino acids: CASSEDGGGNQPQHF.

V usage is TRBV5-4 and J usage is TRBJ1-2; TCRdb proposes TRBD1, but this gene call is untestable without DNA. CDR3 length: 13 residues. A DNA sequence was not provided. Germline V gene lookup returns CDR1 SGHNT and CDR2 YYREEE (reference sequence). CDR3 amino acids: CASSSDRGYGYTF.

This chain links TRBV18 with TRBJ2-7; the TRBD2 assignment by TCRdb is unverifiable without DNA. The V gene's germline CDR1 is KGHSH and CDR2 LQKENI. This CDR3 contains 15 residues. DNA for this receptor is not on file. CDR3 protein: CASSPRTSGGYEQYF.

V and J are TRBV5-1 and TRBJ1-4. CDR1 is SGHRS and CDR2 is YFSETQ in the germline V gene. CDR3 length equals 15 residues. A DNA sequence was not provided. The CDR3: CASSLVGRTNEKLFF. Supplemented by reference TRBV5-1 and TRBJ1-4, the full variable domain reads KAGVTQTPRYLIKTRGQQVTLSCSPISGHRSVSWYQQTPGQGLQFLFEYFSETQRNKGNFPGRFSGRQFSNSRSEMNVSTLELGDSALYLCASSLVGRTNEKLFFGSGTQLSVL.

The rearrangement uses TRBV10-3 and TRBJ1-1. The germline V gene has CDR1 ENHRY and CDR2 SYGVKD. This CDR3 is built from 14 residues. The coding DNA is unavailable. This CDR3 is CAILNVAGNTEAFF.

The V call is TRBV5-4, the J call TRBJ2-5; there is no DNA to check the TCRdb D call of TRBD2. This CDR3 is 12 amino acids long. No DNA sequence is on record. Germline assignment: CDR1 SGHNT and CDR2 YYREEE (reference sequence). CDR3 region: CASSFAQETQYF.

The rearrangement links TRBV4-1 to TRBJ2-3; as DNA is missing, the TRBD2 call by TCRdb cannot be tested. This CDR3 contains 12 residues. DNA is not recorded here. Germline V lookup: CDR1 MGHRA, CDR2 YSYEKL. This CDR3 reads CASSQDRDTQYF.

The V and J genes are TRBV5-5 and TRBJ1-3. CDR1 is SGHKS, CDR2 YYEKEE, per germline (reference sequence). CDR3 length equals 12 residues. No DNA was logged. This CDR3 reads CASSLGGNTIYF.

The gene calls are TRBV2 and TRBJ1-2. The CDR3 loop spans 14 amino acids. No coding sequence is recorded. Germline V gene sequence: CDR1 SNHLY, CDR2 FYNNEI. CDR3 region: CASKADGVSYGYTF.

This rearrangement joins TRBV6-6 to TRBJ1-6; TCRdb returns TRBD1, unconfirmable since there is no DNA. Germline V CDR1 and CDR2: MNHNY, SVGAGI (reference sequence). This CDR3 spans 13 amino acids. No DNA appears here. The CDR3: CATGQPYNSPLHF.

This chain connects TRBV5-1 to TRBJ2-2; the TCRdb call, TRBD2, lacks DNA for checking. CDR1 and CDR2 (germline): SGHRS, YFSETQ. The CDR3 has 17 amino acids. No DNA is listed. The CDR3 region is CASSLVTRGGVTGELFF.

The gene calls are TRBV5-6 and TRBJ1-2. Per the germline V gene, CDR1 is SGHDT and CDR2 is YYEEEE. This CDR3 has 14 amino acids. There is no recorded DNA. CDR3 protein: CASSLRGGSYGYTF. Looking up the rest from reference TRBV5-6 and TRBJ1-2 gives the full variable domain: DAGVTQSPTHLIKTRGQQVTLRCSPKSGHDTVSWYQQALGQGPQFIFQYYEEEERQRGNFPDRFSGHQFPNYSSELNVNALLLGDSALYLCASSLRGGSYGYTFGSGTRLTVV.

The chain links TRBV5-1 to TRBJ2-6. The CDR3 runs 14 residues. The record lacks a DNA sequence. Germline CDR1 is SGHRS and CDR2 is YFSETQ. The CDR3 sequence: CASWDGGGANVLTF.

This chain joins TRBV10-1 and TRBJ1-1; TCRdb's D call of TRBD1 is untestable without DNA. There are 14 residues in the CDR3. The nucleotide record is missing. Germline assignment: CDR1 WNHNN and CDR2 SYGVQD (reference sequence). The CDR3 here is CASIKGHNNTEAFF.

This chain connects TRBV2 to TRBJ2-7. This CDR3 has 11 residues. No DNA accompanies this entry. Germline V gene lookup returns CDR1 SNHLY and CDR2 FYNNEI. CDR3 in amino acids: CASGRVYEQYF. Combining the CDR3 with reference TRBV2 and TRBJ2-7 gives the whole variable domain EPEVTQTPSHQVTQMGQEVILRCVPISNHLYFYWYRQILGQKVEFLVSFYNNEISEKSEIFDDQFSVERPDGSNFTLKIRSTKLEDSAMYFCASGRVYEQYFGPGTRLTVT.

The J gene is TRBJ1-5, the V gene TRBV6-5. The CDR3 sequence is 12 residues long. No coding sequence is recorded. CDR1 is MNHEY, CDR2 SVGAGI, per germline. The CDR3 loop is CASSSLDQPQHF.

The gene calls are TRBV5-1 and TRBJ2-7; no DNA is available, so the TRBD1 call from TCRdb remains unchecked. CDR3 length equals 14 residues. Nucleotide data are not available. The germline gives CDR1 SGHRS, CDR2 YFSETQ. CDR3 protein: CASSLGTVSYEQYF.

CDR3 region: CASSQDPRQSNQPQHF. This chain connects TRBV4-1 to TRBJ1-5; TCRdb lists TRBD1, though no DNA is available to test this call. CDR3 length equals 16 residues. Nucleotide data are not available. Germline V gene sequence: CDR1 MGHRA, CDR2 YSYEKL.

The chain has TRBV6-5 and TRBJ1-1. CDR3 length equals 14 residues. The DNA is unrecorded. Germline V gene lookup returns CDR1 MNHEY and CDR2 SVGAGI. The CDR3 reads CASSYSSPNTEAFF.